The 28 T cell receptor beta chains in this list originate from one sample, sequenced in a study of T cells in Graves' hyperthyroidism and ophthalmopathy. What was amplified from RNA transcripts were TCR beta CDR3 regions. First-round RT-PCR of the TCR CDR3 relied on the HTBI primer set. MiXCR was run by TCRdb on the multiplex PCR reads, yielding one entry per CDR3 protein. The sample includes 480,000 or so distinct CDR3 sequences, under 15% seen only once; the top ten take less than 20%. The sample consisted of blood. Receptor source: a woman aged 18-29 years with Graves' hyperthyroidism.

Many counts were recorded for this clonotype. Here the CDR3 reads CAWSADRLNGYTF. The CDR3 bases are TGTGCCTGGAGCGCAGATCGGTTGAATGGCTACACCTTC. The genes are TRBV30 and TRBJ1-2; no reliable D call. CDR3 length: 13 amino acids. Germline values: CDR1 GTSNPN, CDR2 SVGIG (reference sequence). Trimming removed 3 bases at V and 6 bases at J, with 14 bases between.

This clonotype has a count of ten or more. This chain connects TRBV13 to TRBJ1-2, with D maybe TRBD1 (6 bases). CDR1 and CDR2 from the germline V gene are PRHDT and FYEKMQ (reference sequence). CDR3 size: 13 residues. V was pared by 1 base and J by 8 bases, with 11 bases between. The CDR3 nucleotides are TGTGCCAGCAGCTTAGACAGGGTCTTCGGCTACACCTTC. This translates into CASSLDRVFGYTF.

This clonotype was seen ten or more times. CDR3 protein: CASSFGQGYYGYTF. CDR3 DNA sequence: TGTGCCAGCAGTTTCGGACAGGGCTATTATGGCTACACCTTC. V gene TRBV12-3 or TRBV12-4 combines with J gene TRBJ1-2; the match to TRBD1 covers 8 bases. J was trimmed by 5 bases and V by 3 bases; bases with no gene match: 5. The CDR3 length is 14 residues.

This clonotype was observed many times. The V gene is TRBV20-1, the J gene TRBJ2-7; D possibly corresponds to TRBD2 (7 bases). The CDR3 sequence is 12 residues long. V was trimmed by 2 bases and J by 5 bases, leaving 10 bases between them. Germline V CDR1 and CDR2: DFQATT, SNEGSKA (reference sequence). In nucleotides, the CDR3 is TGCAGTGCTAGACGGGGGGCGAACGAGCAGTACTTC. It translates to CSARRGANEQYF.

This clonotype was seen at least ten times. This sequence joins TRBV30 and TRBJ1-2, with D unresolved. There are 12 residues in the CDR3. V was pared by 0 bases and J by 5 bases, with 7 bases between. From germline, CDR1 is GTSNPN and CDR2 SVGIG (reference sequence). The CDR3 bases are TGTGCCTGGAGTGTACAAGGGTATGGCTACACCTTC. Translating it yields CAWSVQGYGYTF.

CDR3: CASSLLGQGAYQPQHF. For the CDR3, the DNA is TGTGCCAGCAGCTTATTAGGACAGGGGGCTTATCAGCCCCAGCATTTT. The J gene is TRBJ1-5, the V gene TRBV7-3; 11 bases line up with TRBD1. The CDR3 extends over 16 amino acids. J gave up 5 bases and V 2 bases, and 5 bases lay outside the gene matches. Germline lookup yields CDR1 SGHTA and CDR2 FQGTGA.

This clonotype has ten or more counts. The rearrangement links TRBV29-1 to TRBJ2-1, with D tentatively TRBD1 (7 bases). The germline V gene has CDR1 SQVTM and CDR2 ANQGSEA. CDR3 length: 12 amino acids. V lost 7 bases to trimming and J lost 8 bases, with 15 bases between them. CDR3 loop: CSEGQPGDEQFF. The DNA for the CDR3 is TGCAGCGAGGGACAGCCGGGGGATGAGCAGTTCTTC.

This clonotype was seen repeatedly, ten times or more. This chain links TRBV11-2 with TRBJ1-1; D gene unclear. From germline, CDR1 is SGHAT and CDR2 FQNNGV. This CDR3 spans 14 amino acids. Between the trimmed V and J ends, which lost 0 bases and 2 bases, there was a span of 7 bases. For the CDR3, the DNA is TGTGCCAGCAGCTTAGATCCTATAAACACTGAAGCTTTCTTT. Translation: CASSLDPINTEAFF.

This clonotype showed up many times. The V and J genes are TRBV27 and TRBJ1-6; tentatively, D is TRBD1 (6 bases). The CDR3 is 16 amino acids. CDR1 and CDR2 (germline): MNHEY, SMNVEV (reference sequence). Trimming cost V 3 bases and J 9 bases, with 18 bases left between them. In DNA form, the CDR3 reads TGTGCCAGCAGTTTCCCTCCGGGACATGTGGCTTCACCCCTCCACTTT. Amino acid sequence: CASSFPPGHVASPLHF.

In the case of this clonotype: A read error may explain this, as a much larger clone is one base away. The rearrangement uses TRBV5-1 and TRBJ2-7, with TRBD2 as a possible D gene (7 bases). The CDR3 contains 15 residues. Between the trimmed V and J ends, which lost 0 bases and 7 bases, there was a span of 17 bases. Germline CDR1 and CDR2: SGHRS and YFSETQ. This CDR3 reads CASSLEGRGAKEQYF. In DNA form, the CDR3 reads TGCGCCAGCAGCTTGGAGGGACGGGGGGCGAAGGAGCAGTACTTC.

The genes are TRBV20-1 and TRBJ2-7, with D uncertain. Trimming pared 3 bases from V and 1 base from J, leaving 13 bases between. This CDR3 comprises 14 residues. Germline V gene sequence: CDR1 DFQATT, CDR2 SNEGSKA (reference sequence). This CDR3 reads CSARGTENSYEQYV. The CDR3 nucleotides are TGCAGTGCTAGGGGCACAGAGAATTCCTACGAGCAGTACGTC.

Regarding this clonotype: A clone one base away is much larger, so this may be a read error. The CDR3 DNA reads as TGTGCCAGTAGTATAGATCGTCTAGCGAGCACAGATACGCAGTATTTT. It is translated as CASSIDRLASTDTQYF. The chain employs TRBV19 and TRBJ2-3; maybe TRBD2 (6 bases). The CDR3 sequence is 16 residues long. Germline CDR1 LNHDA, CDR2 SQIVND (reference sequence). Trimming shortened V by 0 bases and J by 0 bases, and 10 bases separated the two germline ends.

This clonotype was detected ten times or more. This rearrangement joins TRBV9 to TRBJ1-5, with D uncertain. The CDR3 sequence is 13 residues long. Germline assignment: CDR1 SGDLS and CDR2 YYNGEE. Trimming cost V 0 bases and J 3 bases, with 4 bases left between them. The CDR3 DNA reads TGTGCCAGCAGCGTAGGCTACAATCAGCCCCAGCATTTT. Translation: CASSVGYNQPQHF.

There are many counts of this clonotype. The CDR3 DNA is TGTGCCAGCAGCTTATTACAGGGTTGGGCTTTCTTT. It specifies CASSLLQGWAFF. This sequence joins TRBV7-9 and TRBJ1-1, with D perhaps matching TRBD1 (6 bases). CDR1 SEHNR and CDR2 FQNEAQ come from the germline V gene (reference sequence). The CDR3 runs to 12 residues. Trimming took off 2 bases at V and 11 bases at J, with 12 bases between the two ends.

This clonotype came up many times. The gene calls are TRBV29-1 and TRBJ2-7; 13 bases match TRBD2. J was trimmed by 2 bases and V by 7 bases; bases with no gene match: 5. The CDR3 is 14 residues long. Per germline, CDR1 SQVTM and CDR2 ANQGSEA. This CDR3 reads CSAAGTSGTYEQYF. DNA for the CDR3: TGCAGCGCAGCCGGGACTAGCGGGACCTACGAGCAGTACTTC.

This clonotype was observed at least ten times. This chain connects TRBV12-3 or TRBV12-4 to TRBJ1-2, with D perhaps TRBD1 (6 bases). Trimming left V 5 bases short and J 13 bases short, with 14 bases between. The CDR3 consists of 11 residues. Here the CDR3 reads CASSETGGTTF. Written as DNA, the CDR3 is TGTGCCAGCAGTGAGACAGGTGGGACCACCTTC.

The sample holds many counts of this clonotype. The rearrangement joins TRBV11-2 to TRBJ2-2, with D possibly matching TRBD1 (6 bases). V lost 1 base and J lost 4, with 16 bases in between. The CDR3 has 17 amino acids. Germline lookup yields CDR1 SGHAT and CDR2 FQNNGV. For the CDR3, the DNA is TGTGCCAGCAGCTTAGTCGCTACAGGGTCATTCACCGGGGAGCTGTTTTTT. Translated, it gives CASSLVATGSFTGELFF.

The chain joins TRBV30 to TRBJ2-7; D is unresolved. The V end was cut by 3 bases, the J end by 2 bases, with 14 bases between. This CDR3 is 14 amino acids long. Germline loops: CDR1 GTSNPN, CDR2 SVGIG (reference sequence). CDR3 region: CAWRRPFLPYEQYF. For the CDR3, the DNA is TGTGCCTGGAGGCGGCCCTTCCTCCCCTACGAGCAGTACTTC.

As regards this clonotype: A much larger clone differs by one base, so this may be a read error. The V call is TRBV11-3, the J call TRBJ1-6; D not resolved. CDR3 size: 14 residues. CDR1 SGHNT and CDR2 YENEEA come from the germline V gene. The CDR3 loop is CASSLRTVNLPLHF. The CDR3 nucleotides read TGTGCCAGCAGCCTTCGGACCGTCAATTTACCCCTCCACTTT.

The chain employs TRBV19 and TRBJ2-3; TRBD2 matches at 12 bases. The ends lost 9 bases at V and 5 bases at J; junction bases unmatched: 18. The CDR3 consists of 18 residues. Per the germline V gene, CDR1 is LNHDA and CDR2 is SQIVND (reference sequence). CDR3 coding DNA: TGTGCCAGCACCGGGGCGTTCCCCGGACTAGCGGGAAGAGATACGCAGTATTTT. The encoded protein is CASTGAFPGLAGRDTQYF.

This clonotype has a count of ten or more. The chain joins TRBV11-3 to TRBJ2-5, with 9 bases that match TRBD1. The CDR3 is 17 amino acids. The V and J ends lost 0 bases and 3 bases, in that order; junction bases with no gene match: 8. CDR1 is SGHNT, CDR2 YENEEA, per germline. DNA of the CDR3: TGTGCCAGCAGCTTAGATGGGGGGACAGGGTCCGAAGAGACCCAGTACTTC. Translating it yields CASSLDGGTGSEETQYF. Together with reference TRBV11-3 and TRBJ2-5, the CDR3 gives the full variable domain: EAGVVQSPRYKIIEKKQPVAFWCNPISGHNTLYWYLQNLGQGPELLIRYENEEAVDDSQLPKDRFSAERLKGVDSTLKIQPAELGDSAVYLCASSLDGGTGSEETQYFGPGTRLLVL.

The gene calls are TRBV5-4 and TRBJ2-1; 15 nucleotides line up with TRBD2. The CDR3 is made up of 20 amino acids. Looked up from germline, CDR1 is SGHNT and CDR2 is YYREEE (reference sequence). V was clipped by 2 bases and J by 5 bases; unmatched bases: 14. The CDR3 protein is CASSLNFGLAGGRGDNEQFF. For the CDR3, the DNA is TGTGCCAGCAGCTTAAATTTTGGACTAGCGGGAGGGCGAGGAGACAATGAGCAGTTCTTC.

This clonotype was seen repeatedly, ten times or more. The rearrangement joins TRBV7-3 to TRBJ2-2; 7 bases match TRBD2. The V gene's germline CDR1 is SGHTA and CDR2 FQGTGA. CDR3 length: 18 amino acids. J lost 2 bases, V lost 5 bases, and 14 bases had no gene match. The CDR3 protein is CASSPLVGASGNTGELFF. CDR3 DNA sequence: TGTGCCAGCAGCCCCCTGGTGGGAGCTAGCGGAAACACCGGGGAGCTGTTTTTT. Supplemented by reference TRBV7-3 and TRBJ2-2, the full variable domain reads GAGVSQTPSNKVTEKGKYVELRCDPISGHTALYWYRQSLGQGPEFLIYFQGTGAADDSGLPNDRFFAVRPEGSVSTLKIQRTERGDSAVYLCASSPLVGASGNTGELFFGEGSRLTVL.

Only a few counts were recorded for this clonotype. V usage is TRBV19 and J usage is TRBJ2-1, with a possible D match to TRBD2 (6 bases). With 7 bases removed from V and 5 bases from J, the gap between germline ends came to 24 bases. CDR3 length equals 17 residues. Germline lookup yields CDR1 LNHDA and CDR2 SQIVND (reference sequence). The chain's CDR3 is CASTLHPGLEGHNEQFF. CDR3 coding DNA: TGTGCCAGTACCCTACATCCGGGACTTGAGGGGCACAATGAGCAGTTCTTC.

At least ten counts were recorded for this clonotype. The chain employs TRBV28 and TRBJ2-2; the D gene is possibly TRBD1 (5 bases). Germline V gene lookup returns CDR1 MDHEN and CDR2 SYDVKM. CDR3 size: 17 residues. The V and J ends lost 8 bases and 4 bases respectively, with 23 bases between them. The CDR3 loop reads CASSFRVGLTSTGELFF. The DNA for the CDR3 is TGTGCCAGCTCATTTAGAGTGGGGCTTACATCCACCGGGGAGCTGTTTTTT.

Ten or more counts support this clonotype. This CDR3 is CASSRLGRQSSYEQYF. CDR3 nucleotide sequence: TGTGCCAGCAGTCGACTCGGTCGACAAAGCTCCTACGAGCAGTACTTC. V gene TRBV6-2 or TRBV6-3 combines with J gene TRBJ2-7; D gene ambiguous. Germline V gene sequence: CDR1 MNHEY, CDR2 SVGEGT. This CDR3 spans 16 amino acids. Between the trimmed V and J ends, which lost 5 bases and 0 bases, there was a span of 17 bases.

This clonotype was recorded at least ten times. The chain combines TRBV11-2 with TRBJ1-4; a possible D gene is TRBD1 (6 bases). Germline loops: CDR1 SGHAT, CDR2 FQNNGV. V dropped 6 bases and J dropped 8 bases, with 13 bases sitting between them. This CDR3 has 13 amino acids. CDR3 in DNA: TGTGCCAGCAGTACAGGGAGAGGCGAAAAACTGTTTTTT. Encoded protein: CASSTGRGEKLFF.

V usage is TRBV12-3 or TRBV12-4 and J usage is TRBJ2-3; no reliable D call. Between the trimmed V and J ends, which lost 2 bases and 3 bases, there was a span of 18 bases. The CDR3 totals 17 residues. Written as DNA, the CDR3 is TGTGCCAGCAGTTTAAAAGCCGCCTCGCTGCGGACAGATACGCAGTATTTT. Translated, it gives CASSLKAASLRTDTQYF.